This T cell receptor beta chain emerged from a study of blood T cells in healthy people across ages. Through a sample-barcoded 5' primer and a J-beta primer mix, a second PCR was run for about 7 to 12 cycles. TCRdb redid the calling of the 5' RACE reads with MiXCR, one entry per CDR3 protein. The table includes hundreds of thousands of distinct CDR3 sequences, roughly three fifths detected once. This CDR3 comprises 13 residues. Trimming at V came to 5 bases and at J to 4 bases, leaving 4 bases not matched to a gene. This clonotype was found a few times. Sequencing was performed on blood. This TCR derives from a man aged 40-50 years in good health. The genes are TRBV12-3 or TRBV12-4 and TRBJ1-2, with 7 bases that match TRBD1. The CDR3 loop is CASSQTGPYGYTF. CDR3 bases: TGTGCCAGCAGTCAGACAGGGCCCTATGGCTACACCTTC.